The rows below give T cell receptor beta chains drawn from one sample of a study of beta chain features in type 1 diabetes. Data came from immunoSEQ multiplex PCR; TCRdb stores just in-frame clones and leaves some out. Of under 850,000 clones in the sample, over 10% are singletons; the top ten hold approximately 0.02%. Sequencing was done on a sample of naive CD4+ T cells from blood. The receptors originated from a man in his late teens or twenties with type 1 diabetes. Each CDR3 is given with its conserved first and last residue.

TRBV6-5	TRBJ1-2	CASSYLSSSYGYTF
TRBV7-9	TRBJ1-2	CASSFAGSYGYTF
TRBV28	TRBJ2-1	CASTVPGHSYNEQFF
TRBV28	TRBJ2-1	CASSSAGREYNEQFF
TRBV5-1	TRBJ1-1	CASRVEGVWNTEAFF
TRBV27	TRBJ1-2	CASSLAGVNGYTF
TRBV7-3	TRBJ1-1	CASSLTGIGTEAFF
TRBV5-6	TRBJ1-2	CASSLLGRGDYGYTF
TRBV5-6	TRBJ2-4	CASSLRGVNSVDIQYF
TRBV10-3	TRBJ1-2	CATRTGWDYGYTF
TRBV4-1	TRBJ2-5	CASSHPPRDRGKTQYF
TRBV4-1	TRBJ1-4	CASSQDTGRDRLFF
TRBV7-2	TRBJ2-5	CASSLGGSGGGWETQYF
TRBV9	TRBJ1-1	CASSVGGGMNTEAFF
TRBV30	TRBJ1-6	CAWKEGYSPLHF
TRBV11-3	TRBJ1-3	CASSEGRLGNTIYF
TRBV28	TRBJ2-7	CASSRPDRVGFWDEQYF
TRBV7-3	TRBJ1-2	CASSLNAGGVDGYTF
TRBV13	TRBJ2-7	CASSLRGESYEQYF
TRBV19	TRBJ2-3	CASTSGGDTQYF
TRBV7-2	TRBJ2-1	CASSLLQFF
TRBV18	TRBJ1-1	CASSRTYRASMNTEAFF
TRBV2	TRBJ2-3	CASSDRETDTQYF
TRBV19	TRBJ2-4	CASTDRGRTGNIQYF
TRBV10-3	TRBJ1-2	CAISESVGLEGYTF
TRBV27	TRBJ1-2	CASRGEGQFNYGYTF
TRBV30	TRBJ2-1	CAWSRGTYNEQFF
TRBV6-6	TRBJ1-6	CAIADRVNSPLHF
TRBV9	TRBJ1-1	CASSVVAGNTEAFF
TRBV18	TRBJ1-6	CASSPLDLSNSPLHF
TRBV30	TRBJ1-3	CAWRQNSGNTIYF
TRBV5-1	TRBJ2-3	CASSFSGGGTDTQYF
TRBV7-2	TRBJ1-2	CASSSRGPNYGYTF
TRBV2	TRBJ1-1	CAIRQGASPDTEAFF